This T cell receptor (beta chain) was documented in a study of shared clonotypes between healthy human individuals. On this clone: Its matching antigen is unknown.

Clones were sequenced by immunoSEQ multiplex PCR, and TCRdb holds only the in-frame ones, with some missing. This sample has 2 million to 2.5 million clones, with under 95% found just once. The V gene end was trimmed by 5 bases and the J gene end by 4 bases; junction bases not matched to a gene: 7. CDR1 is SGHNT and CDR2 is YYREEE in the germline V gene (reference sequence). CDR3 length: 14 residues. Study results and caveats: A handful of donors had roughly 5.2% of their naive CD4 clonotypes in common. Sampling involved blood alone; tissue repertoires likely differ.

Splitting of CD4+ cells produced CD45RA+ naive and CD45RA-negative memory subsets. The chain recombines TRBV5-4 with TRBJ2-3, with 7 bases identical to TRBD1. The sample comprised naive CD4+ T cells from PBMCs. This sample's subset: CD45RA+ positively selected. The clonotype originates from a man between 18 and 35 years old in good health. Some clones in this sample may be carry-over from other donors' samples. CDR3 sequence reads: CASRGQLEADTQYF. The CDR3 coding sequence is TGTGCCAGCAGGGGACAGCTGGAGGCAGATACGCAGTATTTT.